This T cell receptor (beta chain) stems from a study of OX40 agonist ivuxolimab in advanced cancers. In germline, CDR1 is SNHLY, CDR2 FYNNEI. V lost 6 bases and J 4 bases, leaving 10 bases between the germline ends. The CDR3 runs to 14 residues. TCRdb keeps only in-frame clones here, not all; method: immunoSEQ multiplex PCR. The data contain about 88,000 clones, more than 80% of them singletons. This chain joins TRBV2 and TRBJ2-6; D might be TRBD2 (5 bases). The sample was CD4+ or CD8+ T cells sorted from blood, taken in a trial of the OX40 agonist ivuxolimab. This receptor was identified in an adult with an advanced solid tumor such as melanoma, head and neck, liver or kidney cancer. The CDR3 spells CASSSEVGANVLTF. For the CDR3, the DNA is TGTGCCAGCAGCTCGGAGGTCGGGGCCAACGTCCTGACTTTC.